This TCR beta chain was obtained from a study of OX40 agonist ivuxolimab in advanced cancers. Study overall: Ivuxolimab doses were 0.01, 0.1, 0.3, 1.5, 3 or 10 mg/kg every 2 weeks.

Enrollment shut out patients with autoimmune disease history or systemic immunosuppression. On cycle 4 day 1 and cycle 7 day 1, as well as at baseline, blood was sampled. Some clones are missing from TCRdb's copy, which holds only in-frame ones; the method was immunoSEQ multiplex PCR. Found here are about 50,000 clones, 80% to 90% of them singletons; the top ten hold about 7.7%. V was shortened by 1 base and J by 4 bases, with 12 bases between the two germline ends. Germline lookup yields CDR1 SGDLS and CDR2 YYNGEE. CDR3 length equals 14 residues. The source material was CD4+ or CD8+ T cells sorted from blood, sampled in a trial of the OX40 agonist ivuxolimab. The source of this sequence is an adult with an advanced solid tumor such as melanoma, head and neck, liver or kidney cancer. V and J are TRBV9 and TRBJ2-7, with a possible D match to TRBD2 (5 bases). CDR3 amino acids: CASSVRWEPYEQYF. Written as DNA, the CDR3 is TGTGCCAGCAGCGTAAGGTGGGAGCCGTACGAGCAGTACTTC.